This T cell receptor beta chain was captured in a study of blood T cell repertoires in COVID-19. Study summary: Samples came from the United States, Italy and Spain, spanning acute and convalescent COVID-19. PBMCs, B-cell-depleted T cells, or T cells provided the cDNA or gDNA that made up the material.

In the original workflow: For nucleated cells, counts were estimated from reference gene primer amplification. Method: immunoSEQ multiplex PCR; TCRdb's copy keeps in-frame clones and lacks some. That table supplies the V and J calls and clone size; D and trimming were determined from the DNA. The repertoire holds 190,000 or so clones, with 70% to 85% as singletons. V shed 4 bases, J shed 3 bases, and the junction held 4 bases outside the gene matches. CDR3 size: 14 residues. Germline assignment: CDR1 MGHRA and CDR2 YSYEKL. This receptor was taken from a human donor with acute or convalescent COVID-19. The donor label of this sample is uncertain. What was sequenced was peripheral blood. J is TRBJ2-5 and V is TRBV4-1; 8 bases line up with TRBD1. The chain's CDR3 is CASSPGQGEETQYF. CDR3 DNA sequence: TGCGCCAGCAGCCCCGGACAGGGAGAAGAGACCCAGTACTTC.